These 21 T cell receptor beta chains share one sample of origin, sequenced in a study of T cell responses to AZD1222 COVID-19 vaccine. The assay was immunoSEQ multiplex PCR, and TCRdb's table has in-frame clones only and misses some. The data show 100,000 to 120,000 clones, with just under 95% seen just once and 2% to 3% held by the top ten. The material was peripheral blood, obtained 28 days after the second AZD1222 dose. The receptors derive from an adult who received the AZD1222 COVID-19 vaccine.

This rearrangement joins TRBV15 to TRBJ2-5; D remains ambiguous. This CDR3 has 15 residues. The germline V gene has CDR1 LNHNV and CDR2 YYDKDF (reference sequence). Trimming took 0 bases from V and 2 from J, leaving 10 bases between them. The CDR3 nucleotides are TGTGCCACCAGCAGAGACCCCCTAGGTCAAGAGACCCAGTACTTC. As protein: CATSRDPLGQETQYF.

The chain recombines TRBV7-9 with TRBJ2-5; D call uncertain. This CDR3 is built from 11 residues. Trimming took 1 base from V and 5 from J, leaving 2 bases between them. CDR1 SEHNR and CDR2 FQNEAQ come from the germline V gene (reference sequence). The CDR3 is CASSLVETQYF. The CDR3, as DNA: TGTGCCAGCAGCTTAGTGGAGACCCAGTACTTC.

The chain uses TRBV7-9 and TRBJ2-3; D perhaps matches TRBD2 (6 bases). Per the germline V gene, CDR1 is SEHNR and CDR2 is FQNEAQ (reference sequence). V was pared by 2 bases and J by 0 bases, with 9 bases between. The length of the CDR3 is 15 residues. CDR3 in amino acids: CASSLREASTDTQYF. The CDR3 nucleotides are TGTGCCAGCAGCTTAAGGGAGGCTAGCACAGATACGCAGTATTTT. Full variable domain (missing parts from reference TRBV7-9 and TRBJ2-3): DTGVSQNPRHKITKRGQNVTFRCDPISEHNRLYWYRQTLGQGPEFLTYFQNEAQLEKSRLLSDRFSAERPKGSFSTLEIQRTEQGDSAMYLCASSLREASTDTQYFGPGTRLTVL.

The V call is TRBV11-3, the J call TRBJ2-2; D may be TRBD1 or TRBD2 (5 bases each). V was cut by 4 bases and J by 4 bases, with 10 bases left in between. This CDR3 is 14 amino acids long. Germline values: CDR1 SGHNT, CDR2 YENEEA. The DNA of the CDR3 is TGTGCCAGCAGCTCCCGTGGGGGCACCGGGGAGCTGTTTTTT. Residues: CASSSRGGTGELFF.

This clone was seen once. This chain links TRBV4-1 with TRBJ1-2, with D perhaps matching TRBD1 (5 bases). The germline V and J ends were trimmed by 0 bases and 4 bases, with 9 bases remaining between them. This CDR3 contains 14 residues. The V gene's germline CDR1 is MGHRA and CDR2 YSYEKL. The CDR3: CASSQETGVYGYTF. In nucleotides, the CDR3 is TGCGCCAGCAGCCAAGAAACAGGTGTCTATGGCTACACCTTC.

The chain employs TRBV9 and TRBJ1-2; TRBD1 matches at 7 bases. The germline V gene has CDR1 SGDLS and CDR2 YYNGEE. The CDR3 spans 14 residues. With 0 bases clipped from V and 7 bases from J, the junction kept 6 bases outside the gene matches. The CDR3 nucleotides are TGTGCCAGCAGCGTAGCTCGCAGGGGGGGTGGCTACACCTTC. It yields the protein CASSVARRGGGYTF.

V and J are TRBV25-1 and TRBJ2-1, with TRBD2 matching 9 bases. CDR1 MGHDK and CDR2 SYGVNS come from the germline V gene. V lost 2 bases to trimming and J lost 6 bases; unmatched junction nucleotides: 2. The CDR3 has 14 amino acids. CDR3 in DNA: TGTGCCAGCAGTGAAGCGGGGGGGAGCAATGAGCAGTTCTTC. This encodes CASSEAGGSNEQFF.

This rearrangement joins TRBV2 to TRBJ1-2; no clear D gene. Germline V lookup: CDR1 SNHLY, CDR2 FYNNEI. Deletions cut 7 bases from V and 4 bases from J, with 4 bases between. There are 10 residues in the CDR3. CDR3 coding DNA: TGTGCCAGCACCGCCTATGGCTACACCTTC. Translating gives CASTAYGYTF.

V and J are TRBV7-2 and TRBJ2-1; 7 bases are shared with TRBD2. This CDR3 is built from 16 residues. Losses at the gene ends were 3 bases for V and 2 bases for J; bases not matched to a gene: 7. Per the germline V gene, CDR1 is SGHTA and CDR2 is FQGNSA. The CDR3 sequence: CASSFVVGGTYNEQFF. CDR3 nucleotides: TGTGCCAGCAGCTTCGTCGTGGGGGGGACCTACAATGAGCAGTTCTTC.

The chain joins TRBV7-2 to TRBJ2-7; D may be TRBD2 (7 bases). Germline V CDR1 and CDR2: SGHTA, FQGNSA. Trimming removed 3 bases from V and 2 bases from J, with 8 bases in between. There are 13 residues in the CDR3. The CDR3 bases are TGTGCCAGCAGCTTCGGGGGGCCCTACGAGCAGTACTTC. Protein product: CASSFGGPYEQYF. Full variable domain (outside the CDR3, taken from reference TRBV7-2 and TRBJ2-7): GAGVSQSPSNKVTEKGKDVELRCDPISGHTALYWYRQSLGQGLEFLIYFQGNSAPDKSGLPSDRFSAERTGGSVSTLTIQRTQQEDSAVYLCASSFGGPYEQYFGPGTRLTVT.

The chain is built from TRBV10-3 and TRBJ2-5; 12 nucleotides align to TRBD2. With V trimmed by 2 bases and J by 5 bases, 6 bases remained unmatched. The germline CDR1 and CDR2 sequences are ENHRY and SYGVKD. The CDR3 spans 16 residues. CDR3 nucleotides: TGTGCCATCAGTGAGCCGACTAGCGGGGGCTGGGAGACCCAGTACTTC. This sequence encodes CAISEPTSGGWETQYF.

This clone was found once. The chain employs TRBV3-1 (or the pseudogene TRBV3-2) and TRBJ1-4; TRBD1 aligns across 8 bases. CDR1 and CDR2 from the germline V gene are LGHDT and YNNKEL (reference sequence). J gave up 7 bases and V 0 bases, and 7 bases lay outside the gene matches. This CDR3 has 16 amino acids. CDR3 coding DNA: TGTGCCAGCAGCCAAGACTCAGACAGGGGTGGTGAAAAACTGTTTTTT. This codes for CASSQDSDRGGEKLFF.

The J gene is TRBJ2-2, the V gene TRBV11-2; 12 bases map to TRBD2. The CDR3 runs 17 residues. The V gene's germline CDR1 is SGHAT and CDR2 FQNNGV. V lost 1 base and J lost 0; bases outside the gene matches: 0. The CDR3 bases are TGTGCCAGCAGCTTAGCTAGCGGGGGGGCGAACACCGGGGAGCTGTTTTTT. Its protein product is CASSLASGGANTGELFF.

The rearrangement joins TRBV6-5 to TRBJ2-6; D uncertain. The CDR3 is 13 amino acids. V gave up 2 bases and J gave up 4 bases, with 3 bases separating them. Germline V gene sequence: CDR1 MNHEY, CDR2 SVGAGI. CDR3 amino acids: CASSYGGANVLTF. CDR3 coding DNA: TGTGCCAGCAGTTACGGAGGGGCCAACGTCCTGACTTTC.

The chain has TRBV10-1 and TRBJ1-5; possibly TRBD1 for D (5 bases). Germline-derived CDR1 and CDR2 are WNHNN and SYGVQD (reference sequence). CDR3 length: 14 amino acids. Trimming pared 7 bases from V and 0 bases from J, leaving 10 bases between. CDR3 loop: CASKDSGSNQPQHF. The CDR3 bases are TGCGCCAGCAAAGACAGCGGTAGCAATCAGCCCCAGCATTTT.

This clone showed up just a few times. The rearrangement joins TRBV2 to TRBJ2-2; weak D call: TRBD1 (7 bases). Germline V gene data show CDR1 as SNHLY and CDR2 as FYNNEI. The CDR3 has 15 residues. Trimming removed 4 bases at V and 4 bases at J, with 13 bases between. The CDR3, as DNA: TGTGCCAGCAGTGCGGAGGGGGCCGTCACCGGGGAGCTGTTTTTT. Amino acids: CASSAEGAVTGELFF.

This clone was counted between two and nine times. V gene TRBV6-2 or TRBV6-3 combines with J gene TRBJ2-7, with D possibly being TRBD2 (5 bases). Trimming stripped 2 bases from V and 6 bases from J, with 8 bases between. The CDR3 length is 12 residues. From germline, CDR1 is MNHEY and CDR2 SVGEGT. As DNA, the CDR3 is TGTGCCAGCAGTTACGGGAGACGCGAGCAGTACTTC. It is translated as CASSYGRREQYF.

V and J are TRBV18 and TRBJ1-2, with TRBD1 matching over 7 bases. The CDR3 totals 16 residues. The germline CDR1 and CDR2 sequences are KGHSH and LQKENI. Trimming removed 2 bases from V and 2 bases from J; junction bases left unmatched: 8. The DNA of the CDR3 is TGTGCCAGCTCACCAGAACGGGGGGGACAGAACTATGGCTACACCTTC. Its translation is CASSPERGGQNYGYTF.

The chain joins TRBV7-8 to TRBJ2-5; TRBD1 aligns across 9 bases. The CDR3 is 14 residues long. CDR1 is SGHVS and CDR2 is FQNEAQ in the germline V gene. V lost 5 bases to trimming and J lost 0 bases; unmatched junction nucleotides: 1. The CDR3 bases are TGTGCCAGCAGCAGGGACAGGGACCAAGAGACCCAGTACTTC. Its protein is CASSRDRDQETQYF.

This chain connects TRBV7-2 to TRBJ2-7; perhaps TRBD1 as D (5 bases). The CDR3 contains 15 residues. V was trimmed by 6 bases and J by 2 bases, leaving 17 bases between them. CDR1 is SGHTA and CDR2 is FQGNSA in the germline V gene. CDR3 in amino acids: CASSRTRGLTYEQYF. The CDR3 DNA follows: TGTGCCAGCAGTCGTACAAGGGGCTTGACCTACGAGCAGTACTTC.

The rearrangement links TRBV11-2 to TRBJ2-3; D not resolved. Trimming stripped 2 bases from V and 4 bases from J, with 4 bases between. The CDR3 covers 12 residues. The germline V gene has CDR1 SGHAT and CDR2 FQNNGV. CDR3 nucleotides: TGTGCCAGCAGCTTAACTTCAGATACGCAGTATTTT. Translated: CASSLTSDTQYF.